The 10 T cell receptor beta chains in this list originate from one sample, sequenced in a study of blood T cell repertoires in COVID-19. The method was immunoSEQ multiplex PCR; TCRdb's version includes in-frame clones alone and lacks a portion of them. The sample consists of more than 200,000 clones, 80% to 90% of them appearing once. The sequenced material came from peripheral blood. Receptors originate from a middle-aged man with acute or convalescent COVID-19.

The gene calls are TRBV5-5 and TRBJ2-1; 10 bases line up with TRBD2. The V gene's germline CDR1 is SGHKS and CDR2 YYEKEE (reference sequence). The CDR3 spans 15 residues. The V gene end was trimmed by 2 bases and the J gene end by 6 bases; junction bases not matched to a gene: 5. CDR3 protein: CASSLAGGRSNEQFF. CDR3 in DNA: TGTGCCAGCAGCTTAGCGGGGGGGCGGTCCAATGAGCAGTTCTTC.

The rearrangement links TRBV29-1 to TRBJ1-5; 7 bases line up with TRBD1. Looked up from germline, CDR1 is SQVTM and CDR2 is ANQGSEA. J lost 4 bases, V lost 4 bases, and 7 bases had no gene match. This CDR3 spans 14 amino acids. For the CDR3, the DNA is TGCAGCGTTGCTACCGGGACAGCGAATCAGCCCCAGCATTTT. This translates into CSVATGTANQPQHF.

The V call is TRBV7-8, the J call TRBJ1-3, with no clear D. CDR3 length: 17 amino acids. Germline V gene sequence: CDR1 SGHVS, CDR2 FQNEAQ. The V end was cut by 1 base, the J end by 1 base, with 14 bases between. The CDR3 here is CASSLVISGSSGNTIYF. CDR3 coding DNA: TGTGCCAGCAGCTTAGTTATATCAGGCTCATCTGGAAACACCATATATTTT.

This sequence joins TRBV7-8 and TRBJ1-5; tentative D call: TRBD1 (5 bases). The CDR3 spans 16 residues. Germline-derived CDR1 and CDR2 are SGHVS and FQNEAQ. V gave up 5 bases and J gave up 2 bases, with 16 bases separating them. Written as DNA, the CDR3 is TGTGCCAGCAGCCCAAAGGCAGGGTTAGGCAATCAGCCCCAGCATTTT. Protein product: CASSPKAGLGNQPQHF.

J is TRBJ2-7 and V is TRBV4-2, with TRBD2 identical over 8 bases. From germline, CDR1 is LGHNA and CDR2 YNFKEQ. The CDR3 has 15 amino acids. Trimming removed 2 bases from V and 2 bases from J; junction bases left unmatched: 5. CDR3 protein: CASSQMPGGAYEQYF. CDR3 nucleotides: TGTGCCAGCAGCCAAATGCCCGGGGGGGCCTACGAGCAGTACTTC.

In DNA form, the CDR3 reads TGCGCCAGCAGCCCAGCTACTATTAATGAAAAACTGTTTTTT. Its protein is CASSPATINEKLFF. This sequence joins TRBV5-1 and TRBJ1-4; no firm D call. V gave up 4 bases and J gave up 4 bases, with 11 bases separating them. CDR3 size: 14 residues. Germline lookup yields CDR1 SGHRS and CDR2 YFSETQ.

The V gene is TRBV6-6, the J gene TRBJ2-2; 10 bases agree with TRBD1. V lost 5 bases to trimming and J lost 3 bases; unmatched junction nucleotides: 9. CDR3 size: 17 residues. CDR1 and CDR2 from the germline V gene are MNHNY and SVGAGI (reference sequence). Here the CDR3 DNA reads TGTGCCAGCAGTCGGCCGGGACAGGGGCCGCACACCGGGGAGCTGTTTTTT. Protein product: CASSRPGQGPHTGELFF.

The sample holds one count of this clone. This rearrangement joins TRBV7-2 to TRBJ2-1; 8 bases are shared with TRBD2. V lost 5 bases and J lost 6; bases outside the gene matches: 9. Germline values: CDR1 SGHTA, CDR2 FQGNSA. This CDR3 has 15 residues. The CDR3 loop is CASSRAGLGGNEQFF. DNA for the CDR3: TGTGCCAGCAGCCGCGCGGGACTAGGGGGCAATGAGCAGTTCTTC.

This chain joins TRBV18 and TRBJ1-1; 7 bases fit TRBD1. The trim removed 0 bases at V and 5 bases at J, leaving 6 bases unmatched. The CDR3 is 15 amino acids. Per the germline V gene, CDR1 is KGHSH and CDR2 is LQKENI. The CDR3 sequence is CASSPPSGTATEAFF. The CDR3 nucleotides are TGTGCCAGCTCACCACCGTCGGGGACAGCGACTGAAGCTTTCTTT.

The rearrangement joins TRBV7-7 to TRBJ2-1; 7 nucleotides align to TRBD1. The germline V gene encodes CDR1 SSHAT and CDR2 FNYEAQ (reference sequence). V trimming: 1 base; J trimming: 5 bases; junction bases outside the gene matches: 5. The CDR3 loop spans 15 amino acids. CDR3 DNA sequence: TGTGCCAGCAGCTTAGGGACAGGTGCAAACAATGAGCAGTTCTTC. Translation gives CASSLGTGANNEQFF. Full variable domain (rest looked up from reference TRBV7-7 and TRBJ2-1): GAGVSQSPRYKVTKRGQDVTLRCDPISSHATLYWYQQALGQGPEFLTYFNYEAQPDKSGLPSDRFSAERPEGSISTLTIQRTEQRDSAMYRCASSLGTGANNEQFFGPGTRLTVL.